Presented here are 24 T cell receptor beta chains from one specimen sequenced in a study of OX40 agonist ivuxolimab in advanced cancers. This table comes from immunoSEQ multiplex PCR, and its TCRdb copy is limited to in-frame clones, with some not included. The table includes about 46,000 clones, 70% to 85% detected once. The specimen was CD4+ or CD8+ T cells sorted from blood, collected in a trial of the OX40 agonist ivuxolimab. The receptors stem from an adult with an advanced solid tumor such as melanoma, head and neck, liver or kidney cancer.

The chain couples TRBV30 to TRBJ2-7; TRBD2 agrees at 12 bases. J lost 4 bases, V lost 7 bases, and 8 bases had no gene match. The CDR3 is 14 amino acids. The V gene's germline CDR1 is GTSNPN and CDR2 SVGIG (reference sequence). CDR3 region: CASSSGGVSYEQYF. CDR3 bases: TGTGCCTCTTCTAGCGGGGGGGTTTCGTACGAGCAGTACTTC.

The chain is built from TRBV5-4 and TRBJ1-4; D is possibly TRBD1 (5 bases). Looked up from germline, CDR1 is SGHNT and CDR2 is YYREEE (reference sequence). This CDR3 contains 15 residues. The V gene lost 1 base and the J gene lost 5 bases, with 12 bases spanning the gap. CDR3 nucleotide sequence: TGTGCCAGCAGCTTGTCCGGGACGGGGAATGAAAAACTGTTTTTT. Translated: CASSLSGTGNEKLFF.

The table lists this clone with a few counts. The rearrangement uses TRBV6-6 and TRBJ1-3, with no clear D. V was pared by 2 bases and J by 11 bases, with 13 bases between. Germline V gene data show CDR1 as MNHNY and CDR2 as SVGAGI (reference sequence). CDR3 size: 13 residues. DNA for the CDR3: TGTGCCAGCAGTTACATGGAGGGTGTTCCCATATATTTT. Protein product: CASSYMEGVPIYF.

This clone has only a few counts. The J gene is TRBJ1-1, the V gene TRBV29-1; D is undetermined. Trimming pared 7 bases from V and 1 base from J, leaving 7 bases between. Germline V gives CDR1 SQVTM, CDR2 ANQGSEA. The CDR3 runs 11 residues. DNA for the CDR3: TGCAGCGCCACTTCGAACACTGAAGCTTTCTTT. It yields the protein CSATSNTEAFF.

J is TRBJ2-1 and V is TRBV5-6; D remains ambiguous. CDR1 SGHDT and CDR2 YYEEEE come from the germline V gene. The CDR3 runs 13 residues. V lost 3 bases, J lost 3 bases, and 7 bases lay in between. The CDR3 is CASSSILYNEQFF. In DNA, the CDR3 is TGTGCCAGCAGCTCGATCCTCTACAATGAGCAGTTCTTC.

V gene TRBV25-1 combines with J gene TRBJ2-2, with TRBD1 matching over 9 bases. Germline loops: CDR1 MGHDK, CDR2 SYGVNS. V was pared by 1 base and J by 6 bases, with 0 bases of the junction left unmatched. The CDR3 extends over 14 amino acids. CDR3 protein: CASSEWTGAGELFF. For the CDR3, the DNA is TGTGCCAGCAGTGAATGGACAGGGGCCGGGGAGCTGTTTTTT.

The V call is TRBV6-5, the J call TRBJ1-5; the D is unclear. CDR3 length equals 16 residues. V was pared by 4 bases and J by 3 bases, with 16 bases between. Looked up from germline, CDR1 is MNHEY and CDR2 is SVGAGI. CDR3 coding DNA: TGTGCCAGCAGTTCCCGCCCCCGGGGAAACAATCAGCCCCAGCATTTT. Its protein product is CASSSRPRGNNQPQHF.

This clone showed up just a few times. The CDR3 here is CASSLGDSPGTGELFF. As DNA, the CDR3 is TGTGCCAGCAGCTTAGGTGACAGCCCTGGTACCGGGGAGCTGTTTTTT. The chain is built from TRBV11-3 and TRBJ2-2; D is possibly TRBD1 (5 bases). V lost 1 base, J lost 5 bases, and 14 bases lay in between. The V gene's germline CDR1 is SGHNT and CDR2 YENEEA. The CDR3 spans 16 residues.

This clone was observed a handful of times. The rearrangement uses TRBV5-6 and TRBJ2-7, with 8 bases that match TRBD2. The CDR3 is 16 residues long. Trimming took 4 bases from V and 2 from J; bases not matched to a gene: 11. Germline lookup yields CDR1 SGHDT and CDR2 YYEEEE. CDR3 sequence reads: CASSGPAGASAYEQYF. The CDR3 nucleotides read TGTGCCAGCAGCGGGCCAGCGGGGGCATCCGCCTACGAGCAGTACTTC.

V and J are TRBV29-1 and TRBJ1-5; a possible D gene is TRBD1 (6 bases). Trimming shortened V by 6 bases and J by 5 bases, and 14 bases separated the two germline ends. Germline CDR1 SQVTM, CDR2 ANQGSEA. CDR3 length: 13 amino acids. This CDR3 is CSVGHGVDQPQHF. The CDR3 nucleotides are TGCAGCGTGGGACATGGGGTTGATCAGCCCCAGCATTTT. Filled out from reference TRBV29-1 and TRBJ1-5, the complete variable domain reads SAVISQKPSRDICQRGTSLTIQCQVDSQVTMMFWYRQQPGQSLTLIATANQGSEATYESGFVIDKFPISRPNLTFSTLTVSNMSPEDSSIYLCSVGHGVDQPQHFGDGTRLSIL.

J is TRBJ2-3 and V is TRBV9, with D perhaps TRBD1 or TRBD2 (5 bases each). V lost 3 bases and J lost 0, with 8 bases in between. This CDR3 contains 14 residues. Germline CDR1 reads SGDLS; CDR2 reads YYNGEE. The CDR3 is CASSGGVSTDTQYF. The CDR3 region has the DNA TGTGCCAGCAGCGGAGGGGTTAGCACAGATACGCAGTATTTT.

The J gene is TRBJ2-7, the V gene TRBV5-1; no clear D gene. Germline lookup yields CDR1 SGHRS and CDR2 YFSETQ. The V gene lost 4 bases and the J gene lost 0 bases, with 14 bases spanning the gap. CDR3 length equals 15 residues. The CDR3 region is CASSPAPASSYEQYF. The CDR3 DNA reads TGCGCCAGCAGCCCCGCACCTGCCAGCTCCTACGAGCAGTACTTC.

This clone was counted only a few times. The chain joins TRBV11-2 to TRBJ1-4, with D uncertain. This CDR3 has 14 amino acids. The V end was cut by 3 bases, the J end by 7 bases, with 12 bases between. Per the germline V gene, CDR1 is SGHAT and CDR2 is FQNNGV. The CDR3 coding sequence is TGTGCCAGCAGCTTCCTTGCGGGCGGTGAAAAACTGTTTTTT. The encoded protein is CASSFLAGGEKLFF.

The gene calls are TRBV5-1 and TRBJ1-1; possible D gene TRBD1, 6 bases. Germline V CDR1 and CDR2: SGHRS, YFSETQ. CDR3 length equals 13 residues. Trimming removed 5 bases from V and 1 base from J, with 9 bases in between. CDR3 nucleotide sequence: TGCGCCAGCAGACCGACAGGGAACACTGAAGCTTTCTTT. This sequence encodes CASRPTGNTEAFF.

In regard to this clone: The same CDR3 also results from other DNA sequences found in this sample. The chain carries TRBV14 and TRBJ1-3; D gene unclear. The CDR3 length is 12 residues. Deletions cut 4 bases from V and 3 bases from J, with 4 bases between. The germline V gene has CDR1 SGHDN and CDR2 FVKESK. CDR3: CASSPSGNTIYF. The CDR3 DNA reads TGTGCCAGCAGCCCTAGTGGAAACACCATATATTTT.

This sequence joins TRBV6-5 and TRBJ1-1; D is unclear. V lost 7 bases to trimming and J lost 0 bases, with 9 bases between them. The CDR3 has 13 residues. The V gene's germline CDR1 is MNHEY and CDR2 SVGAGI. Here the CDR3 DNA reads TGTGCCAGCAAAAGGGTGATGAACACTGAAGCTTTCTTT. Its translation: CASKRVMNTEAFF.

About this clone: At one of its ends the junction is not consistent with the germline gene, which may arise from a read error. The chain uses TRBV9 and TRBJ2-2; D uncertain. CDR1 SGDLS and CDR2 YYNGEE come from the germline V gene. The CDR3 has 16 amino acids. The CDR3 sequence is CASSVANPMNPGELFF. CDR3 DNA: TGTGCCAGCAGCGTAGCTAACCCGATGAACCCCGGGGAGCTGTTTTTT.

The chain carries TRBV6-1 and TRBJ2-7; 10 bases are shared with TRBD1. This CDR3 is 15 amino acids long. Losses at the gene ends were 6 bases for V and 0 bases for J; bases not matched to a gene: 5. Germline lookup yields CDR1 MNHNS and CDR2 SASEGT. CDR3 protein: CASRGGQGGSYEQYF. DNA for the CDR3: TGTGCCAGCAGAGGAGGACAGGGGGGCTCCTACGAGCAGTACTTC.

The rearrangement links TRBV7-2 to TRBJ2-2, with 7 bases matching TRBD1. Germline assignment: CDR1 SGHTA and CDR2 FQGNSA. With 5 bases clipped from V and 1 base from J, the junction kept 1 base outside the gene matches. The CDR3 extends over 14 amino acids. The CDR3 protein is CASSRTGNTGELFF. DNA for the CDR3: TGTGCCAGCAGCCGGACAGGGAACACCGGGGAGCTGTTTTTT.

The chain carries TRBV7-2 and TRBJ1-5; D is unclear. Germline V gene sequence: CDR1 SGHTA, CDR2 FQGNSA. V shed 5 bases and J shed 3 bases, with 14 bases lying between them. This CDR3 contains 15 residues. The CDR3 spells CASSPQMGTNQPQHF. In DNA form, the CDR3 reads TGTGCCAGCAGCCCTCAAATGGGTACCAATCAGCCCCAGCATTTT. The entire variable domain, with the rest obtained from reference TRBV7-2 and TRBJ1-5, is as follows: GAGVSQSPSNKVTEKGKDVELRCDPISGHTALYWYRQSLGQGLEFLIYFQGNSAPDKSGLPSDRFSAERTGGSVSTLTIQRTQQEDSAVYLCASSPQMGTNQPQHFGDGTRLSIL.

This clone was picked up one time. The chain is built from TRBV6-6 and TRBJ1-4, with 11 bases aligning to TRBD1. Unmatched junction bases numbered 10, after V lost 5 bases and J lost 8 bases. The CDR3 is 16 amino acids. Germline V gives CDR1 MNHNY, CDR2 SVGAGI (reference sequence). The CDR3 bases are TGTGCCAGCAGTCTAGGACAGGGGGCGCGAAAGGAAAAACTGTTTTTT. It encodes CASSLGQGARKEKLFF.

The chain carries TRBV13 and TRBJ1-2; TRBD1 aligns across 7 bases. With V trimmed by 8 bases and J by 8 bases, 14 bases remained unmatched. The germline CDR1 and CDR2 sequences are PRHDT and FYEKMQ (reference sequence). The CDR3 is 14 amino acids. This CDR3 is CASRSSGDSHGYTF. The CDR3 DNA sequence: TGTGCCAGCCGCTCCTCTGGGGACAGTCACGGCTACACCTTC.

The chain uses TRBV6-1 and TRBJ2-3; D is unclear. The CDR3 has 15 amino acids. In germline, CDR1 is MNHNS, CDR2 SASEGT. With 3 bases removed from V and 2 bases from J, the gap between germline ends came to 12 bases. CDR3 DNA sequence: TGTGCCAGCAGTGATCTTGGGCTACTCACAGATACGCAGTATTTT. Its translation is CASSDLGLLTDTQYF.

The J gene is TRBJ2-6, the V gene TRBV25-1, with D perhaps TRBD1 (7 bases). The CDR3 covers 18 residues. V dropped 2 bases and J dropped 0 bases, with 14 bases sitting between them. The germline CDR1 and CDR2 sequences are MGHDK and SYGVNS. The CDR3 is CASSEVAGGSSGANVLTF. The CDR3 region has the DNA TGTGCCAGCAGTGAAGTGGCAGGGGGGAGCTCTGGGGCCAACGTCCTGACTTTC.